This record concerns one TCR beta chain sequence. TEMRA cells were FACS-enriched and CD8+ and CD4+ T cells negatively isolated. This entry is derived from a study of CD8 T cells in Susac syndrome. RNA in amounts of about 0.5 to 1 ug was reverse transcribed with random hexamers. TCRdb re-called the immunoSEQ multiplex PCR reads through MiXCR, storing one row per CDR3 protein. The sample contains 160,000 or so distinct CDR3 sequences, roughly 95% of which appear only once. The receptor comes from a human donor with multiple sclerosis. The sequenced sample consisted of CD8+ T cells from PBMCs.

Here the CDR3 DNA reads TGTGCCACCAGTGACCAGGGACTAGGGCGAAGTGAGCAGTTCTTC. Amino acid sequence: CATSDQGLGRSEQFF. The genes are TRBV24-1 and TRBJ2-1, with 8 bases lining up with TRBD2. The germline V gene has CDR1 KGHDR and CDR2 SFDVKD. Unmatched junction bases numbered 10, after V lost 4 bases and J lost 9 bases. The CDR3 sequence is 15 residues long.